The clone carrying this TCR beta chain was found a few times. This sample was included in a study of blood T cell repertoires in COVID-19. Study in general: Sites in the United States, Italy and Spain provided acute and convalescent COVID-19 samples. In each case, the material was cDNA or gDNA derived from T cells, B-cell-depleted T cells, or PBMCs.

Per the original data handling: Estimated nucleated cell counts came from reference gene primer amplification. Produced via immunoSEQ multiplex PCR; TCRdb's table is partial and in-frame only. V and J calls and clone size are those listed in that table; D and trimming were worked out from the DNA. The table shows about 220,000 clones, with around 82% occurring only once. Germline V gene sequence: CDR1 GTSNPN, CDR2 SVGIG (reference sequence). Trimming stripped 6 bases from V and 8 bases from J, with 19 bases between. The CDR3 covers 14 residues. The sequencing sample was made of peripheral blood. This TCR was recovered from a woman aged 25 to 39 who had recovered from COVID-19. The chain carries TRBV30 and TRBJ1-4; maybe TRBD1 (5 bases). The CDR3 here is CACSSGEAGEKLFF. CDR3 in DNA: TGTGCCTGCAGCTCGGGGGAGGCAGGCGAAAAACTGTTTTTT.